The 25 T cell receptor beta chains listed next were all sequenced from one sample in a study of post-analysis software for immune sequencing data. Regarding the study as a whole: Several TRBV segments (TRBV5-6, TRBV5-1 and TRBV20-1 among them) occurred more frequently in patients than in controls.

Prepared libraries of TCR beta cDNA carried unique molecular identifiers. TCRdb used MiXCR to reprocess the PCR reads, holding one entry per CDR3 protein. The sample includes some 260,000 distinct CDR3 sequences, about 38% of them seen just once. These receptors' antigens are unknown. Sequencing used blood. All receptors come from a girl aged 5 to 17 with multiple sclerosis.

V usage is TRBV5-5 and J usage is TRBJ2-7; 10 positions agree with TRBD1. The J segment lost 3 bases and the V segment lost 3 bases, leaving 6 bases of the junction unmatched. The CDR3 loop spans 15 amino acids. Looked up from germline, CDR1 is SGHKS and CDR2 is YYEKEE (reference sequence). The chain's CDR3 is CASSSGTGAYYEQYF. The CDR3 nucleotides are TGTGCCAGCAGCTCAGGGACAGGGGCCTACTACGAGCAGTACTTC.

This clonotype was counted ten times or more. The chain carries TRBV6-1 and TRBJ2-1; D is undetermined. V lost 0 bases to trimming and J lost 0 bases, with 12 bases between them. Germline loops: CDR1 MNHNS, CDR2 SASEGT. This CDR3 spans 17 amino acids. The CDR3 DNA reads TGTGCCAGCAGTGAAGCACGCCCGGAGAGCTCCTACAATGAGCAGTTCTTC. Translated, it gives CASSEARPESSYNEQFF.

For this clonotype: A much larger clone sits a single nucleotide away, making a read error possible. V usage is TRBV7-2 and J usage is TRBJ1-2; TRBD1 matches at 9 bases. The germline CDR1 and CDR2 sequences are SGHTA and FQGNSA. This CDR3 contains 15 residues. J lost 4 bases, V lost 9 bases, and 12 bases had no gene match. Here the CDR3 reads CASSPNRGLGYGYTF. The DNA of the CDR3 is TGTGCCAGTAGCCCGAACAGGGGGCTGGGCTATGGCTACACCTTC. Together with reference TRBV7-2 and TRBJ1-2, the CDR3 gives the full variable domain: GAGVSQSPSNKVTEKGKDVELRCDPISGHTALYWYRQSLGQGLEFLIYFQGNSAPDKSGLPSDRFSAERTGGSVSTLTIQRTQQEDSAVYLCASSPNRGLGYGYTFGSGTRLTVV.

This clonotype turned up a few times. The J gene is TRBJ1-5, the V gene TRBV19; the match to TRBD1 covers 9 bases. CDR1 is LNHDA, CDR2 SQIVND, per germline (reference sequence). With 8 bases clipped from V and 5 bases from J, the junction kept 4 bases outside the gene matches. This CDR3 is 13 amino acids long. Written as DNA, the CDR3 is TGTGCCAGTGGAGGGACAGGGTATCAGCCCCAGCATTTT. The encoded protein is CASGGTGYQPQHF.

CDR3 nucleotides: TGCGCCAGCAGCCCGGAGGCTAGCAGAATCACAGATACGCAGTATTTT. It is translated as CASSPEASRITDTQYF. The rearrangement uses TRBV5-1 and TRBJ2-3; D is perhaps TRBD2 (5 bases). V shed 4 bases and J shed 2 bases, with 17 bases lying between them. In germline, CDR1 is SGHRS, CDR2 YFSETQ. The CDR3 has 16 amino acids.

This clonotype showed up many times. CDR3: CASTPDGAAYQETQYF. DNA of the CDR3: TGTGCCAGTACACCAGATGGAGCGGCGTACCAAGAGACCCAGTACTTC. This chain joins TRBV2 and TRBJ2-5; weak D call: TRBD2 (5 bases). With 9 bases removed from V and 0 bases from J, the gap between germline ends came to 20 bases. Per germline, CDR1 SNHLY and CDR2 FYNNEI. The CDR3 has 16 residues.

This clonotype was picked up many times. Because the CDR3's place on the DNA is in doubt, the DNA is left out and the CDR3 is given as listed by TCRdb. The chain links TRBV29-1 to TRBJ2-3; TRBD2 reflects the table's D call only, with no check against the DNA. Ends included, the CDR3 has 14 residues. Germline CDR1 and CDR2: SQVTM and ANQGSEA. CDR3 amino acids: CSVGPGGRTDTQYF.

The chain couples TRBV29-1 to TRBJ2-7; 9 bases fit TRBD2. CDR3 size: 13 residues. Germline V gives CDR1 SQVTM, CDR2 ANQGSEA. J gave up 9 bases and V 2 bases, and 8 bases lay outside the gene matches. The chain's CDR3 is CSVESSGSLLQYF. CDR3 in DNA: TGCAGCGTTGAAAGTAGCGGGAGTTTATTGCAGTACTTC.

The chain employs TRBV6-6 and TRBJ2-5, with 14 bases aligning to TRBD2. Unmatched junction bases numbered 4, after V lost 6 bases and J lost 4 bases. CDR1 MNHNY and CDR2 SVGAGI come from the germline V gene (reference sequence). The CDR3 extends over 15 amino acids. The CDR3 DNA follows: TGTGCCAGCAGAGGACTAGCGGGGGGCGGAGAGACCCAGTACTTC. Translation: CASRGLAGGGETQYF.

This clonotype has a count of ten or more. The J gene is TRBJ2-1, the V gene TRBV7-9; D gene uncertain. The germline V gene has CDR1 SEHNR and CDR2 FQNEAQ (reference sequence). This CDR3 has 14 amino acids. The V end lost 4 bases, the J end lost 3 bases, and 10 bases lay between the germline ends. The CDR3 protein is CASSSTRDYNEQFF. As DNA, the CDR3 is TGTGCCAGCAGCTCGACAAGGGACTACAATGAGCAGTTCTTC.

The genes are TRBV15 and TRBJ2-4, with a tentative D call TRBD1 (6 bases). Germline assignment: CDR1 LNHNV and CDR2 YYDKDF (reference sequence). This CDR3 has 14 residues. The ends were cut back, 0 bases at V and 8 bases at J, with 11 bases in the middle. CDR3 in amino acids: CATSRELAGDIQYF. As DNA, the CDR3 is TGTGCCACCAGCAGAGAGCTGGCAGGGGACATTCAGTACTTC.

With regard to this clonotype: This sequence may be a read error, since a much larger clone differs from it by one base. V gene TRBV6-1 combines with J gene TRBJ2-7; D unresolved. The CDR3 is 13 residues long. V was cut by 5 bases and J by 8 bases, with 16 bases left in between. CDR1 is MNHNS, CDR2 SASEGT, per germline. Here the CDR3 DNA reads TGTGCCAGCAGTAACTACGGCGCTTACAAGCAGTACTTC. Its translation is CASSNYGAYKQYF.

This clonotype was seen many times. The V call is TRBV13, the J call TRBJ2-1, with TRBD2 matching over 16 bases. V lost 5 bases to trimming and J lost 10 bases; unmatched junction nucleotides: 8. The CDR3 has 16 amino acids. Germline V gene sequence: CDR1 PRHDT, CDR2 FYEKMQ (reference sequence). The CDR3 DNA follows: TGTGCCAGCAGCACGGGACTAGCGGGAGGGTTTCTGGAGCAGTTCTTC. Its protein is CASSTGLAGGFLEQFF.

This clonotype has a count of ten or more. The chain recombines TRBV20-1 with TRBJ1-2, with D hard to call. This CDR3 is 9 amino acids long. V lost 4 bases and J lost 3, with 0 bases in between. Germline loops: CDR1 DFQATT, CDR2 SNEGSKA (reference sequence). CDR3 nucleotide sequence: TGCAGTGCTAACTATGGCTACACCTTC. It yields the protein CSANYGYTF.

This clonotype was counted only a few times. The gene calls are TRBV6-2 or TRBV6-3 and TRBJ1-5; no definite D call. Germline CDR1 reads MNHEY; CDR2 reads SVGEGT. Trimming cost V 5 bases and J 3 bases, with 11 bases left between them. This CDR3 is built from 14 residues. CDR3 amino acids: CASSGSRVNQPQHF. The CDR3 DNA reads as TGTGCCAGCAGTGGATCCCGGGTCAATCAGCCCCAGCATTTT.

This clonotype was seen many times. The rearrangement joins TRBV27 to TRBJ2-1, with D unclear. V gave up 2 bases and J gave up 8 bases, with 7 bases separating them. The CDR3 is 12 amino acids. CDR1 is MNHEY and CDR2 is SMNVEV in the germline V gene (reference sequence). The CDR3 is CASSLVNDEQFF. The CDR3 coding sequence is TGTGCCAGCAGTTTAGTGAACGATGAGCAGTTCTTC.

Comment on this clonotype: An end of the junction differs from the germline gene, which may be a read error. The chain couples TRBV15 to TRBJ1-5; D is ambiguous. Germline V gene sequence: CDR1 LNHNV, CDR2 YYDKDF (reference sequence). The CDR3 is made up of 13 amino acids. CDR3 nucleotides: TGTACCACCAGCAGAGTGGTTAATCAGCCCCAGCATTTT. This translates into CTTSRVVNQPQHF.

This clonotype was seen at least ten times. The chain has TRBV20-1 and TRBJ1-5; 7 bases align to TRBD1. CDR1 is DFQATT and CDR2 is SNEGSKA in the germline V gene (reference sequence). The CDR3 sequence is 16 residues long. The trim removed 2 bases at V and 5 bases at J, leaving 12 bases unmatched. For the CDR3, the DNA is TGCAGTGCTAGACATCCTGAGGGGGCCAGCCATCAGCCCCAGCATTTT. Translation gives CSARHPEGASHQPQHF.

The genes are TRBV28 and TRBJ1-6; TRBD1 matches 12 bases. The CDR3 is 18 residues long. Germline CDR1 reads MDHEN; CDR2 reads SYDVKM. The V segment lost 6 bases and the J segment 7 bases; nucleotides outside the gene matches: 13. CDR3 nucleotide sequence: TGTGCCAGCAGCCTCGGGACAGGGGGCGCGTTAATCAATTCACCCCTCCACTTT. Protein sequence: CASSLGTGGALINSPLHF. The whole variable domain, remainder taken from reference TRBV28 and TRBJ1-6, is DVKVTQSSRYLVKRTGEKVFLECVQDMDHENMFWYRQDPGLGLRLIYFSYDVKMKEKGDIPEGYSVSREKKERFSLILESASTNQTSMYLCASSLGTGGALINSPLHFGNGTRLTVT.

This clonotype has a count of ten or more. The CDR3 here is CASSQQAYGYTF. In DNA, the CDR3 is TGTGCCAGCAGCCAGCAAGCCTATGGCTACACCTTC. The chain recombines TRBV7-8 with TRBJ1-2; D is undetermined. Germline V lookup: CDR1 SGHVS, CDR2 FQNEAQ. V shed 5 bases and J shed 4 bases, with 8 bases lying between them. The CDR3 contains 12 residues.

Only a few counts were recorded for this clonotype. The chain recombines TRBV10-3 with TRBJ1-1, with D possibly being TRBD1 (5 bases). This CDR3 spans 13 amino acids. Per germline, CDR1 ENHRY and CDR2 SYGVKD. CDR3 sequence reads: CAITTGVNTEAFF. Written as DNA, the CDR3 is TGTGCTATTACGACGGGGGTGAACACTGAAGCTTTCTTT.

This chain joins TRBV7-6 and TRBJ2-1; 7 nucleotides match TRBD2. The CDR3 consists of 12 residues. V trimming: 8 bases; J trimming: 7 bases; junction bases outside the gene matches: 5. Germline assignment: CDR1 SGHVS and CDR2 FNYEAQ. DNA of the CDR3: TGTGCCAGCGCGTTGGGAGGGAATGAGCAGTTCTTC. It translates to CASALGGNEQFF.

A remark on this clonotype: A much larger clone is a single base away; this may be a read error. This chain uses TRBV12-3 or TRBV12-4 with TRBJ2-3; D possibly corresponds to TRBD1 (6 bases). The CDR3 loop spans 15 amino acids. The CDR3 nucleotides are TGTGCCAGCAGTTTACAAGCAGGGCGGACAGATGCGCAGTATTTT. This sequence encodes CASSLQAGRTDAQYF.

This clonotype was found many times. The J gene is TRBJ2-3, the V gene TRBV12-3 or TRBV12-4, with 12 nucleotides matching TRBD2. The CDR3 is 17 residues long. Trimming at V came to 5 bases and at J to 0 bases, leaving 6 bases not matched to a gene. CDR3 in DNA: TGTGCCAGCAGTATTACTAGCGGGGGGCTAAGCACAGATACGCAGTATTTT. It specifies CASSITSGGLSTDTQYF.

In its sample, this clonotype was seen a few times. The chain has TRBV7-9 and TRBJ1-2; 7 bases map to TRBD1. The germline V gene encodes CDR1 SEHNR and CDR2 FQNEAQ (reference sequence). V lost 4 bases, J lost 3 bases, and 14 bases stayed unmatched. The CDR3 has 17 residues. CDR3 bases: TGTGCCAGCAGCTCCGATAGGACAGGACAAGTTGACTATGGCTACACCTTC. Translated: CASSSDRTGQVDYGYTF.